These 14 T cell receptor beta chains share one sample of origin, sequenced in a study of blood T cell repertoires in COVID-19. Sequenced by immunoSEQ multiplex PCR; TCRdb stores in-frame clones only, minus some. Of 280,000 or so clones in the sample, over 75% were seen once. Material: peripheral blood. These receptors were obtained from a man in his late teens or twenties with active or convalescent COVID-19.

The J gene is TRBJ1-3, the V gene TRBV10-3; perhaps TRBD1 as D (5 bases). Germline V gene sequence: CDR1 ENHRY, CDR2 SYGVKD. The CDR3 runs to 14 residues. V dropped 7 bases and J dropped 0 bases, with 10 bases sitting between them. Here the CDR3 reads CAITTTASGNTIYF. The CDR3 DNA reads as TGTGCCATCACTACGACAGCCTCTGGAAACACCATATATTTT.

The genes are TRBV5-1 and TRBJ2-1, with D perhaps TRBD2 (6 bases). The germline V and J ends were trimmed by 6 bases and 0 bases, with 10 bases remaining between them. Germline values: CDR1 SGHRS, CDR2 YFSETQ. The CDR3 is 14 amino acids. The CDR3 nucleotides are TGCGCCAGCACCGGGGGAGTCTCCTACAATGAGCAGTTCTTC. Protein: CASTGGVSYNEQFF.

The chain is built from TRBV5-8 and TRBJ2-1; tentatively, D is TRBD1 (5 bases). CDR3 length: 18 amino acids. Germline V gene lookup returns CDR1 SGHTS and CDR2 YDEGEE. Trimming took off 4 bases at V and 0 bases at J, with 20 bases between the two ends. Here the CDR3 DNA reads TGTGCCAGCAGCGGACACAGAGGTGGAGTGAGCTCCTACAATGAGCAGTTCTTC. Residues: CASSGHRGGVSSYNEQFF.

This sequence joins TRBV19 and TRBJ1-2, with TRBD1 identical over 7 bases. The CDR3 contains 13 residues. Germline CDR1 LNHDA, CDR2 SQIVND (reference sequence). Trimming took 6 bases from V and 4 from J; bases not matched to a gene: 5. The CDR3 sequence is CASSSDRVYGYTF. The CDR3 DNA follows: TGTGCCAGTAGCTCCGACAGGGTCTATGGCTACACCTTC.

The CDR3 here is CASSSIASLAKNIQYF. CDR3 nucleotide sequence: TGTGCCAGTAGTTCCATAGCTTCCCTAGCCAAAAACATTCAGTACTTC. The chain carries TRBV19 and TRBJ2-4; D remains ambiguous. V was cut by 5 bases and J by 0 bases, with 14 bases left in between. The CDR3 is made up of 16 amino acids. Germline loops: CDR1 LNHDA, CDR2 SQIVND (reference sequence).

This chain connects TRBV5-1 to TRBJ2-3; 9 positions agree with TRBD1. The CDR3 runs to 15 residues. J was trimmed by 1 base and V by 4 bases; bases with no gene match: 4. Germline V gives CDR1 SGHRS, CDR2 YFSETQ. The CDR3 region has the DNA TGCGCCAGCAGCGATAGGGACAGGGGCACAGATACGCAGTATTTT. The encoded protein is CASSDRDRGTDTQYF.

J is TRBJ2-3 and V is TRBV6-6, with a tentative D call TRBD2 (5 bases). Germline V gene data show CDR1 as MNHNY and CDR2 as SVGAGI (reference sequence). The CDR3 has 14 amino acids. The V and J ends lost 6 bases and 3 bases respectively, with 13 bases between them. CDR3 sequence: CASRVSGLTDTQYF. CDR3 sequence (DNA): TGTGCCAGCAGAGTAAGCGGACTTACAGATACGCAGTATTTT.

The count of this clone is one. This chain links TRBV6-6 with TRBJ2-7, with D hard to call. The germline gives CDR1 MNHNY, CDR2 SVGAGI (reference sequence). Trimming left V 0 bases short and J 2 bases short, with 14 bases between. CDR3 length: 16 amino acids. The CDR3: CASSYSRVPTPYEQYF. The CDR3 coding sequence is TGTGCCAGCAGTTACTCTCGGGTACCGACCCCCTACGAGCAGTACTTC.

The chain links TRBV5-6 to TRBJ1-5; maybe TRBD1 (5 bases). Germline V gene data show CDR1 as SGHDT and CDR2 as YYEEEE. Trimming stripped 4 bases from V and 1 base from J, with 12 bases between. The CDR3 runs to 15 residues. CDR3 region: CASSPWTQSNQPQHF. DNA of the CDR3: TGTGCCAGCAGCCCATGGACACAGAGCAATCAGCCCCAGCATTTT.

The V gene is TRBV27, the J gene TRBJ1-1, with 10 bases lining up with TRBD1. The CDR3 totals 16 residues. V lost 4 bases, J lost 4 bases, and 9 bases stayed unmatched. Germline V gene lookup returns CDR1 MNHEY and CDR2 SMNVEV (reference sequence). CDR3 in amino acids: CASSSWTGGIGTEAFF. The CDR3 DNA reads TGTGCCAGCAGTTCCTGGACAGGGGGAATTGGCACTGAAGCTTTCTTT.

The CDR3 here is CASSTTRQGSEQYF. The CDR3 DNA follows: TGTGCCAGTAGCACTACCAGACAGGGCAGCGAGCAGTACTTC. The rearrangement links TRBV19 to TRBJ2-7; 7 bases agree with TRBD1. After removal of 6 bases from V and 6 bases from J, the junction contained 11 bases not matched to a gene. CDR3 length equals 14 residues. Looked up from germline, CDR1 is LNHDA and CDR2 is SQIVND (reference sequence).

The V and J genes are TRBV4-1 and TRBJ2-7; 9 positions agree with TRBD1. The CDR3 is made up of 16 amino acids. V was pared by 1 base and J by 2 bases, with 6 bases of the junction left unmatched. CDR1 is MGHRA and CDR2 is YSYEKL in the germline V gene. The CDR3 DNA reads TGCGCCAGCAGCCAAGTTTGGACAGGGGTAGCCTACGAGCAGTACTTC. This encodes CASSQVWTGVAYEQYF.

This chain connects TRBV6-5 to TRBJ2-5, with D uncertain. V was trimmed by 6 bases and J by 4 bases, leaving 6 bases between them. CDR1 and CDR2 from the germline V gene are MNHEY and SVGAGI. The CDR3 contains 11 residues. The CDR3 DNA follows: TGTGCCAGCAGCCAAGCAGAGACCCAGTACTTC. Residues: CASSQAETQYF.

This clone was seen once. The genes are TRBV19 and TRBJ1-4; D is possibly TRBD1 (5 bases). Germline CDR1 LNHDA, CDR2 SQIVND (reference sequence). Trimming removed 6 bases from V and 4 bases from J, with 15 bases in between. This CDR3 has 15 amino acids. DNA for the CDR3: TGTGCCAGTAGCCATCCGGGACTGCTTAATGAAAAACTGTTTTTT. As protein: CASSHPGLLNEKLFF.